These 13 T cell receptor beta chains were sequenced from one sample in a study of shared clonotypes between healthy human individuals (TCRdb year 2020). The library was built by means of the immunoSEQ multiplex PCR assay. Imported from immuneACCESS, the table was reduced by TCRdb to in-frame sequences with V and J called. These copies leave out some clones; in studies compared against another copy, an unresolved V gene accounts for under half, and the cause of the remainder is not known. This sample comprises about 360,000 clones, more than 60% of them detected only once. The top ten constitute about 10% of the sample. Sequencing was carried out using memory CD4+ T cells sorted from blood. What the cell subset or site label conveys for this sample: CD45RA-negative fraction. Receptors originate from a man aged 25 to 40 in good health.

This chain links TRBV6-1 with TRBJ2-4; D is tentatively TRBD1 or TRBD2 (6 bases each). CDR1 MNHNS and CDR2 SASEGT come from the germline V gene. The CDR3 consists of 14 residues. V lost 0 bases and J 7 bases, leaving 10 bases between the germline ends. As DNA, the CDR3 is TGTGCCAGCAGTGAAGCGAGGGGGAGGAACATTCAGTACTTC. Protein product: CASSEARGRNIQYF.

The chain couples TRBV27 to TRBJ2-5; perhaps TRBD1 as D (5 bases). The CDR3 is made up of 14 amino acids. With 2 bases removed from V and 3 bases from J, the gap between germline ends came to 10 bases. In germline, CDR1 is MNHEY, CDR2 SMNVEV (reference sequence). The CDR3 DNA sequence: TGTGCCAGCAGTTTAAGAACGACAGAAGAGACCCAGTACTTC. Its translation: CASSLRTTEETQYF.

This rearrangement joins TRBV27 to TRBJ2-5; no clear D. The CDR3 is made up of 11 amino acids. Trimming stripped 3 bases from V and 5 bases from J, with 4 bases between. The germline CDR1 and CDR2 sequences are MNHEY and SMNVEV (reference sequence). The CDR3 DNA is TGTGCCAGCAGTTTGAGTGAGACCCAGTACTTC. Residues: CASSLSETQYF.

The J gene is TRBJ2-3, the V gene TRBV7-3; D is undetermined. With 7 bases removed from V and 0 bases from J, the gap between germline ends came to 11 bases. Per germline, CDR1 SGHTA and CDR2 FQGTGA. This CDR3 is 14 amino acids long. This CDR3 is CASTRGRSTDTQYF. CDR3 nucleotides: TGTGCCAGCACCCGTGGGCGTAGCACAGATACGCAGTATTTT.

This clone was detected once. The chain carries TRBV4-1 and TRBJ1-2, with 10 nucleotides matching TRBD1. The CDR3 totals 16 residues. Trimming removed 3 bases from V and 6 bases from J; junction bases left unmatched: 10. Germline CDR1 MGHRA, CDR2 YSYEKL. The CDR3 coding sequence is TGCGCCAGCAGCCAGCTCCCGGGACAGGGGAGCAATGGCTACACCTTC. Encoded protein: CASSQLPGQGSNGYTF.

V is TRBV27 and J is TRBJ1-5; no firm D call. The CDR3 is 14 amino acids. Looked up from germline, CDR1 is MNHEY and CDR2 is SMNVEV (reference sequence). V gave up 3 bases and J gave up 5 bases, with 11 bases separating them. In DNA form, the CDR3 reads TGTGCCAGCAGTTTTTCTGGGATCGATCAGCCCCAGCATTTT. Its translation is CASSFSGIDQPQHF.

This clone has just a few counts. This chain joins TRBV4-1 and TRBJ2-3; 9 nucleotides align to TRBD1. Per the germline V gene, CDR1 is MGHRA and CDR2 is YSYEKL. The CDR3 spans 16 residues. V was clipped by 4 bases and J by 5 bases; unmatched bases: 10. The CDR3: CASSLSGTGLRDTQYF. CDR3 bases: TGCGCCAGCAGCCTCTCCGGGACAGGGCTACGAGATACGCAGTATTTT.

The chain employs TRBV19 and TRBJ1-2; D unresolved. Trimming removed 4 bases from V and 6 bases from J, with 9 bases in between. The CDR3 is made up of 12 amino acids. Germline CDR1 reads LNHDA; CDR2 reads SQIVND (reference sequence). The CDR3: CASSKREDGYTF. CDR3 nucleotides: TGTGCCAGTAGTAAGAGGGAGGATGGCTACACCTTC.

The chain joins TRBV5-4 to TRBJ1-1; the match to TRBD1 covers 9 bases. This CDR3 has 15 amino acids. Germline V gene data show CDR1 as SGHNT and CDR2 as YYREEE (reference sequence). V lost 5 bases to trimming and J lost 0 bases; unmatched junction nucleotides: 5. CDR3 protein: CASRLRTGVNTEAFF. The DNA for the CDR3 is TGTGCCAGCAGACTTAGGACAGGGGTGAACACTGAAGCTTTCTTT.

The chain couples TRBV6-5 to TRBJ1-4; 7 positions agree with TRBD1. This CDR3 region has 15 residues. Trimming at V came to 6 bases and at J to 4 bases, leaving 8 bases not matched to a gene. Per germline, CDR1 MNHEY and CDR2 SVGAGI. The CDR3 bases are TGTGCCAGCAGACCCGGGACAGCGTTTAATGAAAAACTGTTTTTT. Amino acid sequence: CASRPGTAFNEKLFF.

A few counts support this clone. V usage is TRBV5-4 and J usage is TRBJ1-1, with TRBD1 identical over 7 bases. There are 16 residues in the CDR3. Germline CDR1 is SGHNT and CDR2 is YYREEE (reference sequence). V lost 3 bases to trimming and J lost 0 bases; unmatched junction nucleotides: 8. The CDR3 sequence: CASSSAQGTLNTEAFF. In nucleotides, the CDR3 is TGTGCCAGCAGCTCAGCACAGGGGACCTTGAACACTGAAGCTTTCTTT. The whole variable domain, filled in from reference TRBV5-4 and TRBJ1-1, reads ETGVTQSPTHLIKTRGQQVTLRCSSQSGHNTVSWYQQALGQGPQFIFQYYREEENGRGNFPPRFSGLQFPNYSSELNVNALELDDSALYLCASSSAQGTLNTEAFFGQGTRLTVV.

The gene calls are TRBV5-4 and TRBJ2-1, with a weak D call TRBD2 (5 bases). This CDR3 has 14 amino acids. The germline gives CDR1 SGHNT, CDR2 YYREEE (reference sequence). V lost 4 bases and J 7 bases, leaving 15 bases between the germline ends. CDR3 sequence: CASSAPPRGNEQFF. CDR3 in DNA: TGTGCCAGCAGCGCGCCCCCCCGGGGTAATGAGCAGTTCTTC.

The rearrangement joins TRBV30 to TRBJ2-3; no reliable D call. Germline lookup yields CDR1 GTSNPN and CDR2 SVGIG (reference sequence). CDR3 length: 14 amino acids. Between the trimmed V and J ends, which lost 3 bases and 0 bases, there was a span of 10 bases. The CDR3 spells CAWSAASSTDTQYF. The CDR3 DNA sequence: TGTGCCTGGAGCGCAGCGTCTAGCACAGATACGCAGTATTTT.